A selection of T cell receptor beta chains follows, all from one sample in a study of T cell responses to AZD1222 COVID-19 vaccine. Sequencing was performed with immunoSEQ multiplex PCR; in TCRdb, only in-frame clones are kept and a portion is missing. The sample consists of approximately 120,000 clones, roughly 87% of them appearing once. The sample here was peripheral blood, taken on day 0 of MenACWY control vaccination. These receptors were obtained from an adult in good health. Each CDR3 is given with its conserved first and last residue. The D gene is left open where the match is weak. Clone size is shown for a subset of rows, as once, few, many or a class of expanded clone.

J: TRBJ2-3
size: -
V: TRBV5-4
D: TRBD2
DNA: TGTGCCAGCAGCTTGGAGGGTAGGGAGGGAACAGATACGCAGTATTTT
CDR3: CASSLEGREGTDTQYF

J: TRBJ1-2
size: -
V: TRBV2
D: TRBD1
DNA: TGTGCCAGCAGCCCGGACAGGGGGCTTAACTATGGCTACACCTTC
CDR3: CASSPDRGLNYGYTF

J: TRBJ1-2
size: -
V: TRBV7-2
D: -
DNA: TGTGCCAGCAGCTTAAACAGGGAGAACTATGGCTACACCTTC
CDR3: CASSLNRENYGYTF

J: TRBJ1-3
size: -
V: TRBV11-3
D: -
DNA: TGTGCCAGCAGCCAGACGGGGGGAAACACCATATATTTT
CDR3: CASSQTGGNTIYF

J: TRBJ1-1
size: -
V: TRBV19
D: -
DNA: TGTGCCAGTAGTCTGCGTGGGATCACTGAAGCTTTCTTT
CDR3: CASSLRGITEAFF

J: TRBJ1-4
size: few
V: TRBV7-9
D: TRBD1
DNA: TGTGCCAGCAGCTTCACAGGGGAGGGGGAAAAACTGTTTTTT
CDR3: CASSFTGEGEKLFF

J: TRBJ1-4
size: -
V: TRBV27
D: TRBD1
DNA: TGTGCCAGCAGTACGCAGGGGGATCAGGGTGAAAAACTGTTTTTT
CDR3: CASSTQGDQGEKLFF

J: TRBJ2-1
size: -
V: TRBV29-1
D: TRBD2
DNA: TGCAGCGTGGGGACGACTAGCGGACCCTCCGGTGAGCAGTTCTTC
CDR3: CSVGTTSGPSGEQFF

J: TRBJ1-2
size: few
V: TRBV25-1
D: TRBD1
DNA: TGTGCCACTCGACGACAGGGAGAGAACTATGGCTACACCTTC
CDR3: CATRRQGENYGYTF

J: TRBJ2-1
size: -
V: TRBV7-8
D: TRBD2
DNA: TGTGCCAGCAGCTTAGCCCCGACTAGCGACAATGAGCAGTTCTTC
CDR3: CASSLAPTSDNEQFF

J: TRBJ1-5
size: -
V: TRBV7-2
D: -
DNA: TGTGCCAGCACAAACAGTGGTGGGGGGCCCCAGCATTTT
CDR3: CASTNSGGGPQHF

J: TRBJ2-6
size: -
V: TRBV28
D: -
DNA: TGTGCCAGCAGCAGAACCGGGACGGCGGGGGCCAACGTCCTGACTTTC
CDR3: CASSRTGTAGANVLTF

J: TRBJ1-2
size: -
V: TRBV5-6
D: -
DNA: TGTGCCAGCAGCCCCCAGGGACCCGACTATGGCTACACCTTC
CDR3: CASSPQGPDYGYTF

J: TRBJ2-1
size: few
V: TRBV7-2
D: -
DNA: TGTGCCAGCAGCTTATTACTCCCCTTCGATGAGCAGTTCTTC
CDR3: CASSLLLPFDEQFF

J: TRBJ2-1
size: -
V: TRBV5-1
D: -
DNA: TGCGCCAGCAGCTATGCGGACACCTACAATGAGCAGTTCTTC
CDR3: CASSYADTYNEQFF

J: TRBJ1-1
size: -
V: TRBV19
D: -
DNA: TGTGCCAGTAGTATTTGGGGTGACATGAACACTGAAGCTTTCTTT
CDR3: CASSIWGDMNTEAFF

J: TRBJ2-7
size: -
V: TRBV4-2
D: -
DNA: TGTGCCAGCAGCCAAGATCCTTCAGGGATGTACGAGCAGTACTTC
CDR3: CASSQDPSGMYEQYF

J: TRBJ1-4
size: -
V: TRBV27
D: -
DNA: TGTGCCAGCAGTTCCGAGCCATATGGGCCCACAGCAACTAATGAAAAACTGTTTTTT
CDR3: CASSSEPYGPTATNEKLFF

J: TRBJ1-6
size: -
V: TRBV6-4
D: -
DNA: TGTGCCAGCAGTGACTCGGGGGAAAATTCACCCCTCCACTTT
CDR3: CASSDSGENSPLHF

J: TRBJ1-2
size: -
V: TRBV6-1
D: -
DNA: TGTGCCAGCAGTGAAGAGGGTAGGGCGGTTAAGTACTATGGTGGCTACACCTTC
CDR3: CASSEEGRAVKYYGGYTF

J: TRBJ1-4
size: -
V: TRBV28
D: -
DNA: TGTGCCAGCAGTAGGGAAGGGGGTGTGGACAATGAAAAACTGTTTTTT
CDR3: CASSREGGVDNEKLFF

J: TRBJ2-7
size: -
V: TRBV12-3/TRBV12-4
D: -
DNA: TGTGCCAGCAGTTTCCGGGGTTACGAGCAGTACTTC
CDR3: CASSFRGYEQYF

J: TRBJ1-6
size: once
V: TRBV4-1
D: -
DNA: TGCGCCAGCAGCCAAGCCCCTACGGGTTCACCCCTCCACTTT
CDR3: CASSQAPTGSPLHF

J: TRBJ2-1
size: -
V: TRBV14
D: TRBD2
DNA: TGTGCCAGCAGCCCCGGACTAGCTGGCGATGAGCAGTTCTTC
CDR3: CASSPGLAGDEQFF

J: TRBJ1-6
size: -
V: TRBV12-3/TRBV12-4
D: -
DNA: TGTGCCAGCAGCCCCGCCTCCTATTCACCCCTCCACTTT
CDR3: CASSPASYSPLHF

J: TRBJ2-3
size: -
V: TRBV7-8
D: -
DNA: TGTGCCAGCAGCTTAGTCCAGGATACGCAGTATTTT
CDR3: CASSLVQDTQYF

J: TRBJ2-7
size: -
V: TRBV20-1
D: -
DNA: TGCAGTGCTAGAGGCTCCTACGAGCAGTACTTC
CDR3: CSARGSYEQYF

J: TRBJ2-1
size: -
V: TRBV27
D: TRBD2
DNA: TGTGCCAGCAGCCTAAAGCGGGGGGGCCGCAATGAGCAGTTCTTC
CDR3: CASSLKRGGRNEQFF

J: TRBJ2-2
size: -
V: TRBV10-3
D: -
DNA: TGTGCCATCAGTTCCTTCACCGGGGAGCTGTTTTTT
CDR3: CAISSFTGELFF

J: TRBJ1-1
size: -
V: TRBV28
D: -
DNA: TGTGCCAGCAGTTTTCATACGGACTCCGGGAGTGAAGCTTTCTTT
CDR3: CASSFHTDSGSEAFF